This T cell receptor beta chain was captured by sequencing in a study of shared clonotypes between healthy human individuals. Selected positively for CCR7 and CD45RO-negative, naive CD8 cells excluded terminally differentiated effector memory CD45RA+ cells. Some clones are missing from TCRdb's copy, which holds only in-frame ones; the method was immunoSEQ multiplex PCR. Here the sample spans roughly 2 million clones, about 95% being singletons. The V and J ends lost 1 base and 2 bases respectively, with 8 bases between them. Germline CDR1 is GTSNPN and CDR2 is SVGIG (reference sequence). The CDR3 covers 13 residues.

This receptor was taken from a man between 18 and 29 years old in good health. Source material: naive CD8+ T cells sorted from blood. The chain combines TRBV30 with TRBJ2-5; D remains ambiguous. The chain's CDR3 is CAWSADLQETQYF. Here the CDR3 DNA reads TGTGCCTGGAGTGCTGATTTACAAGAGACCCAGTACTTC.